Below, 7 T cell receptor beta chains from the same sample are listed, as sequenced in a study of identical twins. TCRdb recomputed calls from the 5' RACE reads with MiXCR, one row per CDR3 protein. The table lists some 330,000 distinct CDR3 sequences, 9% to 10% of them singletons. Sequencing was carried out using naive T cells sorted from blood. These receptors all come from a woman in her forties or fifties in good health.

The chain combines TRBV20-1 with TRBJ1-4; D perhaps matches TRBD1 (6 bases). Per the germline V gene, CDR1 is DFQATT and CDR2 is SNEGSKA (reference sequence). This CDR3 has 13 residues. Trimming left V 4 bases short and J 5 bases short, with 11 bases between. The CDR3 loop is CSANPDRNEKLFF. CDR3 in DNA: TGCAGTGCTAACCCGGACAGAAATGAAAAACTGTTTTTT.

This clonotype was seen ten or more times. The chain uses TRBV29-1 and TRBJ2-7; no clear D gene. The CDR3 has 13 amino acids. The germline V gene has CDR1 SQVTM and CDR2 ANQGSEA. The V end was cut by 0 bases, the J end by 3 bases, with 9 bases between. The CDR3 DNA reads TGCAGCGTTGAAGATCTGGCCAGCTACGAGCAGTACTTC. Amino acid sequence: CSVEDLASYEQYF.

Only a few counts were recorded for this clonotype. The chain is built from TRBV20-1 and TRBJ2-2; 13 bases fit TRBD2. V shed 6 bases and J 7 bases; nucleotides not matched to a gene: 8. Germline assignment: CDR1 DFQATT and CDR2 SNEGSKA (reference sequence). The CDR3 covers 15 residues. This chain's CDR3 is CSAALAGGPVGELFF. Here the CDR3 DNA reads TGCAGTGCAGCACTAGCGGGAGGGCCGGTCGGGGAGCTGTTTTTT.

This clonotype has only a few counts. V is TRBV27 and J is TRBJ2-3; a possible D gene is TRBD2 (5 bases). There are 17 residues in the CDR3. CDR1 and CDR2 (germline): MNHEY, SMNVEV (reference sequence). Trimming cost V 3 bases and J 0 bases, with 16 bases left between them. The CDR3 nucleotides are TGTGCCAGCAGTTTGGTGTTGGCTAGCCGAAGCACAGATACGCAGTATTTT. It encodes CASSLVLASRSTDTQYF.

This clonotype appeared a few times. The chain joins TRBV7-8 to TRBJ1-1; the D gene is possibly TRBD1 (6 bases). The length of the CDR3 is 14 residues. Looked up from germline, CDR1 is SGHVS and CDR2 is FQNEAQ. Trimming removed 1 base at V and 3 bases at J, with 9 bases between. In DNA form, the CDR3 reads TGTGCCAGCAGCTTAGTCAACAGGGACACTGAAGCTTTCTTT. Translation gives CASSLVNRDTEAFF. Full variable domain (remainder filled in from reference TRBV7-8 and TRBJ1-1): GAGVSQSPRYKVAKRGQDVALRCDPISGHVSLFWYQQALGQGPEFLTYFQNEAQLDKSGLPSDRFFAERPEGSVSTLKIQRTQQEDSAVYLCASSLVNRDTEAFFGQGTRLTVV.

This clonotype has only a few counts. This rearrangement joins TRBV18 to TRBJ2-7, with a possible D match to TRBD1 (7 bases). Germline V gene sequence: CDR1 KGHSH, CDR2 LQKENI. The length of the CDR3 is 15 residues. V lost 6 bases and J lost 6, with 21 bases in between. The CDR3 loop reads CASSSSKQGGGEQYF. The CDR3 coding sequence is TGTGCCAGCTCTTCGTCTAAGCAGGGGGGAGGCGAGCAGTACTTC.

The chain has TRBV6-5 and TRBJ2-2; D not certain. V gave up 2 bases and J gave up 6 bases, with 13 bases separating them. Germline V gene lookup returns CDR1 MNHEY and CDR2 SVGAGI. CDR3 length: 15 residues. The CDR3 reads CASSYHVAAPGELFF. The CDR3 coding sequence is TGTGCCAGCAGTTACCATGTGGCGGCCCCCGGGGAGCTGTTTTTT.